Below are 10 T cell receptor beta chains sequenced from a single sample in a study of cytomegalovirus exposure and HLA in healthy donors. The PCR contained 60 Vbeta and 13 Jbeta primers. Clones were read by immunoSEQ multiplex PCR, and TCRdb kept only the in-frame ones, dropping some. Here the sample spans around 110,000 clones, around 60% being singletons. The sequenced material came from PBMCs. The receptors derive from a woman aged 40 to 55 in good health and CMV-seropositive.

The chain employs TRBV18 and TRBJ2-3, with 10 bases fitting TRBD2. Per the germline V gene, CDR1 is KGHSH and CDR2 is LQKENI. The V gene end was trimmed by 4 bases and the J gene end by 4 bases; junction bases not matched to a gene: 5. This CDR3 has 15 residues. This CDR3 reads CASSQGLAASDTQYF. In DNA, the CDR3 is TGTGCCAGCTCACAAGGACTAGCGGCGTCAGATACGCAGTATTTT.

V is TRBV2 and J is TRBJ2-7; D possibly corresponds to TRBD1 (7 bases). Germline V lookup: CDR1 SNHLY, CDR2 FYNNEI. This CDR3 has 14 residues. V shed 4 bases and J shed 2 bases, with 12 bases lying between them. In nucleotides, the CDR3 is TGTGCCAGCAGTGTGTCCAGGGGGGCCTACGAGCAGTACTTC. It encodes CASSVSRGAYEQYF.

The chain combines TRBV11-2 with TRBJ2-7, with TRBD2 identical over 9 bases. Germline values: CDR1 SGHAT, CDR2 FQNNGV. This CDR3 is 13 amino acids long. The J segment lost 6 bases and the V segment lost 5 bases, leaving 5 bases of the junction unmatched. CDR3: CASSPPAGGEQYF. CDR3 nucleotides: TGTGCCAGCAGCCCGCCAGCGGGGGGCGAGCAGTACTTC.

Note on this clone: One end of the junction is discordant with germline, which a read error may explain. The chain has TRBV10-1 and TRBJ1-1, with D tentatively TRBD1 (5 bases). CDR3 length: 20 residues. Per germline, CDR1 WNHNN and CDR2 SYGVQD (reference sequence). Here the CDR3 DNA reads TGCGCCAGCAGAACTGCAGGGAGAAGCGGGACTAGCGATCTGAACGCTGAAGCTTTCTTT. Its translation is CASRTAGRSGTSDLNAEAFF.

The chain couples TRBV4-2 to TRBJ2-2, with 9 bases matching TRBD2. The CDR3 spans 16 residues. The junction had 9 bases not matched to a gene; V was cut back by 4 bases and J by 6 bases. Germline values: CDR1 LGHNA, CDR2 YNFKEQ. The CDR3, as DNA: TGTGCCAGCAGCCTATCCGGGACTAGCTTCCCCGGGGAGCTGTTTTTT. Its protein is CASSLSGTSFPGELFF.

This clone was detected once. CDR3 in DNA: TGCGCCAGCCGGGGGTTAGGGACAGCTGAGCAGTTCTTC. Amino acid sequence: CASRGLGTAEQFF. V is TRBV5-1 and J is TRBJ2-1; the D gene is possibly TRBD1 (7 bases). Trimming removed 7 bases from V and 9 bases from J, with 17 bases in between. The CDR3 has 13 residues. Per germline, CDR1 SGHRS and CDR2 YFSETQ.

V gene TRBV11-2 combines with J gene TRBJ2-7; weak D call: TRBD2 (6 bases). CDR3 length: 16 amino acids. Trimming pared 4 bases from V and 3 bases from J, leaving 19 bases between. In germline, CDR1 is SGHAT, CDR2 FQNNGV. This chain's CDR3 is CASSSTSGEGGYEQYF. As DNA, the CDR3 is TGTGCCAGCAGCTCCACCTCGGGAGAGGGCGGCTACGAGCAGTACTTC.

The CDR3 is CASSPLQLAGLYNEQFF. The CDR3 DNA reads as TGCGCCAGCAGCCCACTTCAACTAGCGGGCCTTTACAATGAGCAGTTCTTC. The chain employs TRBV5-1 and TRBJ2-1, with 9 nucleotides matching TRBD2. CDR3 size: 17 residues. The V gene end was trimmed by 4 bases and the J gene end by 4 bases; junction bases not matched to a gene: 12. Germline assignment: CDR1 SGHRS and CDR2 YFSETQ.

The chain joins TRBV2 to TRBJ1-5; possible D gene TRBD1, 6 bases. CDR1 SNHLY and CDR2 FYNNEI come from the germline V gene. This CDR3 spans 14 amino acids. The germline V and J ends were trimmed by 5 bases and 5 bases, with 13 bases remaining between them. In DNA, the CDR3 is TGTGCCAGCAGTCCCGGGACAATTTATCAGCCCCAGCATTTT. It specifies CASSPGTIYQPQHF.

The gene calls are TRBV21-1 and TRBJ1-1; the D segment call TRBD1 is taken from the table without a DNA check. TRBV21-1 is flagged as a pseudogene. This CDR3 region has 11 residues. The CDR3 spells CASSKPAGAFF. CDR3 DNA sequence: TGTGCCAGCAGCAAGCCCGCAGGCGCTTTCTTT.